Listed here are 22 T cell receptor beta chains from one sample, sequenced in a study of blood T cell repertoires in COVID-19. Sequencing was performed with immunoSEQ multiplex PCR; in TCRdb, only in-frame clones are kept and a portion is missing. This table holds tens of thousands of clones, about nine tenths found once. Source material: peripheral blood. These receptors all come from a woman aged 45-65 years in a cohort sampled during active COVID-19.

V usage is TRBV18 and J usage is TRBJ2-7, with 7 bases fitting TRBD1. This CDR3 contains 14 residues. The ends lost 4 bases at V and 0 bases at J; junction bases unmatched: 3. Per the germline V gene, CDR1 is KGHSH and CDR2 is LQKENI. CDR3: CASSLWDSSYEQYF. CDR3 bases: TGTGCCAGCTCACTATGGGACAGCTCCTACGAGCAGTACTTC.

V usage is TRBV6-5 and J usage is TRBJ1-4; possibly TRBD1 for D (6 bases). The V gene lost 11 bases and the J gene lost 5 bases, with 21 bases spanning the gap. This CDR3 has 15 residues. Germline assignment: CDR1 MNHEY and CDR2 SVGAGI. The CDR3 DNA reads TGTGCCGGAAAACCCACCGGGACACCGAATGAAAAACTGTTTTTT. This codes for CAGKPTGTPNEKLFF.

The chain couples TRBV5-1 to TRBJ2-7, with a tentative D call TRBD1 (5 bases). Trimming shortened V by 4 bases and J by 7 bases, and 15 bases separated the two germline ends. Germline-derived CDR1 and CDR2 are SGHRS and YFSETQ. This CDR3 contains 13 residues. CDR3 residues: CASSPGHGLEQYF. CDR3 coding DNA: TGCGCCAGCAGCCCCGGACACGGGCTTGAGCAGTACTTC.

The chain links TRBV25-1 to TRBJ1-1, with D possibly matching TRBD1 (5 bases). Trimming left V 3 bases short and J 1 base short, with 9 bases between. Per germline, CDR1 MGHDK and CDR2 SYGVNS. The CDR3 runs 14 residues. The CDR3 loop reads CASSDLGGNTEAFF. The CDR3 region has the DNA TGTGCCAGCAGTGATCTCGGGGGGAACACTGAAGCTTTCTTT.

V is TRBV7-9 and J is TRBJ2-1; no firm D call. Trimming took off 5 bases at V and 0 bases at J, with 14 bases between the two ends. The length of the CDR3 is 16 residues. Looked up from germline, CDR1 is SEHNR and CDR2 is FQNEAQ (reference sequence). The CDR3 region has the DNA TGTGCCAGCAGCCACGATGTTACCAGCTCCTACAATGAGCAGTTCTTC. Its translation is CASSHDVTSSYNEQFF. Full variable domain (rest looked up from reference TRBV7-9 and TRBJ2-1): DTGVSQNPRHKITKRGQNVTFRCDPISEHNRLYWYRQTLGQGPEFLTYFQNEAQLEKSRLLSDRFSAERPKGSFSTLEIQRTEQGDSAMYLCASSHDVTSSYNEQFFGPGTRLTVL.

J is TRBJ1-2 and V is TRBV5-4; a weak D match, TRBD1 (5 bases). Trimming removed 1 base from V and 3 bases from J, with 10 bases in between. Per germline, CDR1 SGHNT and CDR2 YYREEE (reference sequence). This CDR3 has 14 amino acids. DNA for the CDR3: TGTGCCAGCAGCTTGCAGGGTTGGGACTATGGCTACACCTTC. Translated: CASSLQGWDYGYTF.

CDR3 bases: TGCGCCAGCTCCAAACTCTCCCGGGACAGGGGCGACAATGAGCAGTTCTTC. Its translation is CASSKLSRDRGDNEQFF. The rearrangement uses TRBV5-1 and TRBJ2-1; 10 bases map to TRBD1. CDR1 and CDR2 (germline): SGHRS, YFSETQ. J gave up 5 bases and V 7 bases, and 15 bases lay outside the gene matches. The CDR3 spans 17 residues.

This rearrangement joins TRBV9 to TRBJ1-2; D unresolved. The CDR3 has 14 residues. The germline CDR1 and CDR2 sequences are SGDLS and YYNGEE. Trimming pared 1 base from V and 2 bases from J, leaving 9 bases between. The CDR3 DNA sequence: TGTGCCAGCAGCGTAAGCACAGCCAACTATGGCTACACCTTC. It codes for CASSVSTANYGYTF.

V usage is TRBV6-6 and J usage is TRBJ2-3, with no clear D. The CDR3 sequence is 16 residues long. V lost 8 bases to trimming and J lost 0 bases, with 18 bases between them. CDR1 and CDR2 (germline): MNHNY, SVGAGI (reference sequence). The CDR3: CASSPLYLGSTDTQYF. DNA for the CDR3: TGTGCCAGCTCCCCCCTCTATTTGGGCAGCACAGATACGCAGTATTTT.

The chain combines TRBV12-5 with TRBJ2-7; D remains unclear. Germline V lookup: CDR1 LGHNT, CDR2 FRNRAP. The CDR3 extends over 11 amino acids. V lost 2 bases, J lost 6 bases, and 5 bases lay in between. DNA of the CDR3: TGTGCTAGTGGTTTGAACGGCGAGCAGTACTTC. Translated, it gives CASGLNGEQYF.

The chain employs TRBV5-1 and TRBJ2-1; 13 bases map to TRBD2. V shed 5 bases, J shed 6 bases, and the junction held 5 bases outside the gene matches. This CDR3 region has 15 residues. Germline loops: CDR1 SGHRS, CDR2 YFSETQ. DNA for the CDR3: TGCGCCAGCAGTTCCGGGACTAGCGGGACCAATGAGCAGTTCTTC. This gives the protein CASSSGTSGTNEQFF.

This chain connects TRBV4-1 to TRBJ2-7; D possibly corresponds to TRBD1 (6 bases). Germline assignment: CDR1 MGHRA and CDR2 YSYEKL. This CDR3 region has 18 residues. V lost 0 bases, J lost 0 bases, and 18 bases lay in between. CDR3 loop: CASSQDRGFSRSSYEQYF. The CDR3, as DNA: TGCGCCAGCAGCCAAGATAGGGGGTTTTCCCGCAGCTCCTACGAGCAGTACTTC.

The gene calls are TRBV9 and TRBJ2-1; 15 nucleotides match TRBD2. The V segment lost 4 bases and the J segment 4 bases; nucleotides outside the gene matches: 15. The CDR3 length is 20 residues. CDR1 and CDR2 (germline): SGDLS, YYNGEE. The CDR3 loop is CASSPRGPGLAGGNYNEQFF. For the CDR3, the DNA is TGTGCCAGCAGCCCCCGTGGGCCGGGACTAGCGGGGGGAAATTACAATGAGCAGTTCTTC.

The chain is built from TRBV10-3 and TRBJ2-7; TRBD1 matches at 12 bases. Germline CDR1 ENHRY, CDR2 SYGVKD. The CDR3 contains 13 residues. The V and J ends lost 7 bases and 5 bases, in that order; junction bases with no gene match: 3. The CDR3 is CAIMGQGANEQYF. CDR3 sequence (DNA): TGTGCCATCATGGGACAGGGGGCGAACGAGCAGTACTTC.

The chain uses TRBV6-5 and TRBJ2-1; 8 nucleotides line up with TRBD2. Germline CDR1 reads MNHEY; CDR2 reads SVGAGI. The CDR3 is made up of 13 amino acids. Germline trimming cut 6 bases from V and 10 bases from J; bases unmatched to any gene: 8. The CDR3: CASSGTSSFEQFF. The DNA of the CDR3 is TGTGCCAGCAGCGGGACTAGTTCTTTCGAGCAGTTCTTC.

The CDR3 coding sequence is TGTGCCACCAGTGACAGGACAGGGGGCCAAGAGACCCAGTACTTC. This encodes CATSDRTGGQETQYF. This chain connects TRBV24-1 to TRBJ2-5; TRBD1 matches at 10 bases. The CDR3 is 15 amino acids. After removal of 4 bases from V and 1 base from J, the junction contained 2 bases not matched to a gene. Germline V lookup: CDR1 KGHDR, CDR2 SFDVKD.

The CDR3 DNA is TGTGCCAGCATCGGGAATACGCACGAGCAGTACTTC. Translated, it gives CASIGNTHEQYF. V is TRBV28 and J is TRBJ2-7, with a tentative D call TRBD2 (5 bases). This CDR3 is built from 12 residues. Germline V lookup: CDR1 MDHEN, CDR2 SYDVKM. V lost 7 bases and J lost 5, with 12 bases in between.

This clone was detected only once. The rearrangement uses TRBV11-2 and TRBJ2-1; 8 nucleotides align to TRBD2. The length of the CDR3 is 20 residues. V was pared by 0 bases and J by 2 bases, with 15 bases of the junction left unmatched. Germline V gives CDR1 SGHAT, CDR2 FQNNGV. The CDR3 spells CASSLEPLAGRRLAYNEQFF. The CDR3 nucleotides are TGTGCCAGCAGCTTAGAACCGCTAGCGGGCCGGAGGTTGGCCTACAATGAGCAGTTCTTC.

V and J are TRBV27 and TRBJ2-3; 9 positions agree with TRBD1. The J segment lost 4 bases and the V segment lost 3 bases, leaving 5 bases of the junction unmatched. The V gene's germline CDR1 is MNHEY and CDR2 SMNVEV (reference sequence). The CDR3 length is 15 residues. CDR3 in DNA: TGTGCCAGCAGTTTGGGACAGGGTAATGCAGATACGCAGTATTTT. Its protein product is CASSLGQGNADTQYF.

The chain carries TRBV11-2 and TRBJ1-1, with no clear D. The germline V gene encodes CDR1 SGHAT and CDR2 FQNNGV. V was clipped by 0 bases and J by 5 bases, with 16 bases between them. This CDR3 is built from 16 residues. The CDR3 nucleotides are TGTGCCAGCAGCTTAGACACGGTGGGCGTTGATACTGAAGCTTTCTTT. It yields the protein CASSLDTVGVDTEAFF.

The chain is built from TRBV28 and TRBJ1-2; no clear D. The CDR3 is made up of 12 amino acids. In germline, CDR1 is MDHEN, CDR2 SYDVKM. V gave up 3 bases and J gave up 4 bases, with 6 bases separating them. The CDR3 is CASSLAPYGYTF. The CDR3 nucleotides read TGTGCCAGCAGTTTGGCACCCTATGGCTACACCTTC.

The genes are TRBV14 and TRBJ1-1, with D unclear. V was cut by 0 bases and J by 8 bases, with 13 bases left in between. The CDR3 has 14 amino acids. Germline CDR1 reads SGHDN; CDR2 reads FVKESK. CDR3 sequence reads: CASSQDQGRLEAFF. Here the CDR3 DNA reads TGTGCCAGCAGCCAAGATCAAGGGAGGTTGGAAGCTTTCTTT.